Below, one T cell receptor beta chain is given with its context. Its specificity is not known. At one end the junction does not follow the germline gene, possibly because of a read error. With a constant-region primer, TCR beta cDNA was made from 500 ng of total RNA. Libraries of TCR beta came from three nested multiplex PCR rounds with slightly modified ARM-PCR. The first two PCR rounds used TRBV1-TRBV30 primers with a Cbeta primer, nine to ten cycles each. TCRdb called the multiplex PCR reads again in MiXCR, with one record for every CDR3 protein. The profile shows approximately 300,000 distinct CDR3 sequences, roughly two thirds of them singletons. The data were obtained in a study of tumor-infiltrating lymphocytes in primary liver carcinoma. For the study at large: Patients had primary liver carcinoma treated by surgical resection. General study findings and limits: Tumor region pairs outstripped tumor-adjacent and tumor-blood pairs in overlap. Tumors and blood were compared for top-250-clone fraction, and tumors had the significantly higher value (p = 0.039).

Germline assignment: CDR1 SQVTM and CDR2 ANQGSEA. This CDR3 is built from 15 residues. Extraction also yielded germline DNA, while blood RNA was obtained from unsorted whole blood. The sequence was obtained from a man in his forties with primary liver carcinoma and hepatitis B virus infection. Sequenced input: peripheral blood. This rearrangement joins TRBV29-1 to TRBJ2-3; 7 nucleotides agree with TRBD1. The CDR3 spells CSVEDWHRGTDTQYF. Here the CDR3 DNA reads TGCAGCGTTGAAGATTGGCACAGGGGCACAGATACGCAATATTTT.